This T cell receptor (beta chain) was captured by sequencing in a study of cytomegalovirus exposure and HLA in healthy donors. The PCR employed 60 Vbeta primers together with 13 Jbeta primers. Assay used: immunoSEQ multiplex PCR; TCRdb lists only in-frame clones, some missing. Among roughly 120,000 clones listed, 80% to 85% were seen once. The V and J ends lost 8 bases and 4 bases respectively, with 17 bases between them. The germline gives CDR1 LNHDA, CDR2 SQIVND (reference sequence). The CDR3 has 14 residues. The study's findings and limits: The authors excluded some V segments, including TRBV6-2 and TRBV6-3, as indistinguishable.

As concerns this clone: The antigen is undetermined. This CDR3 is also generated by other DNA sequences in the sample.

The specimen sequenced was PBMCs. This TCR derives from a woman aged 25 to 39 in good health and CMV-seronegative. The rearrangement uses TRBV19 and TRBJ1-2; tentatively, D is TRBD1 (6 bases). CDR3 DNA: TGTGCCAGTCACTCAGGGGATGGCGTCTATGGCTACACCTTC. Protein: CASHSGDGVYGYTF.